These T cell receptor beta chains were read from a single sample in a study of CD8 T cells in ankylosing spondylitis. Each CDR3 protein gets one entry after TCRdb re-called the 5' RACE reads with MiXCR. Here the sample spans some 130,000 distinct CDR3 sequences, about 10% being singletons. The source material was blood, either unsorted or a sorted T cell fraction (not recorded which). These receptors were collected from a female donor with ankylosing spondylitis or in good health (not recorded which). Each CDR3 is given with its conserved first and last residue. Each record gives: clone size, J gene, V gene, D gene, CDR3 DNA, CDR3 protein. D genes are given only for firm matches. A clone size is listed for some rows: how often the clone was seen (once, few, many), or a class if it is expanded.

>many|TRBJ1-1|TRBV30|.
TGTGCCTGGACACGGGCAGGAATGAACACTGAAGCTTTCTTT
CAWTRAGMNTEAFF
>many|TRBJ1-1|TRBV7-6|.
TGTGCCAGCAGCGTCGGGACGGCGAACACTGAAGCTTTCTTT
CASSVGTANTEAFF
>few|TRBJ1-1|TRBV19|.
TGTGCCAGTAGTATAGGGACGGTAGCCACTGAAGCTTTCTTT
CASSIGTVATEAFF
>few|TRBJ2-7|TRBV19|TRBD2
TGTGCCAGTAGCCCTAAGCGGGGGATTTCCTACGAGCAGTACTTC
CASSPKRGISYEQYF
>many|TRBJ2-1|TRBV5-1|.
TGCGCCAGCAGCTTGGCCGCCAGCTCCTACAATGAGCAGTTCTTC
CASSLAASSYNEQFF
>few|TRBJ2-1|TRBV29-1|.
TGCAGCGCGGACTATGACAATGAGCAGTTCTTC
CSADYDNEQFF
>.|TRBJ2-1|TRBV10-3|TRBD2
TGTGCCATCAGTGAGGGGCTAGCGGGGGGGCATGAGCAGTTCTTC
CAISEGLAGGHEQFF
>many|TRBJ2-5|TRBV6-1|.
TGTGCCAGCAGTCCGGGTTTGGTGGCAGAAGAGACCCAGTACTTC
CASSPGLVAEETQYF
>many|TRBJ2-6|TRBV7-6|.
TGTGCCAGCAGCTTCCCTGGGGCCAACGTCCTGACTTTC
CASSFPGANVLTF
>many|TRBJ1-4|TRBV7-2|.
TGTGCCAGCAGCTTGGCCCCTAGGAGTAATGAAAAACTGTTTTTT
CASSLAPRSNEKLFF
>many|TRBJ1-3|TRBV6-1|.
TGTGCCTCCACCCCCGGGAAAGGAAACACCATATATTTT
CASTPGKGNTIYF
>many|TRBJ2-4|TRBV12-3/TRBV12-4|.
TGTGCCAGCAGTTTAGGGGGACAAAAAAACATTCAGTACTTC
CASSLGGQKNIQYF
>many|TRBJ2-7|TRBV7-9|TRBD2
TGTGCCAGCAGCTTTATTAGGGCGGGAGCCTACGAGCAGTACTTC
CASSFIRAGAYEQYF
>.|TRBJ2-2|TRBV7-6|TRBD2
TGTGCCAGCAGCCTAATCCCCACTAGCGGAACGAACACCGGGGAGCTGTTTTTT
CASSLIPTSGTNTGELFF
>many|TRBJ2-7|TRBV20-1|.
TGCAGTGCTATCAGACAACCATTCTCCTACGAGCAGTACTTC
CSAIRQPFSYEQYF
>few|TRBJ2-3|TRBV6-5|TRBD2
TGTGCCAGCAGTTACGGGGGGGAGGGAACAGATACGCAGTATTTT
CASSYGGEGTDTQYF
>once|TRBJ1-1|TRBV6-5|.
TGTGCCAGCAGTTACTTGGGGGCTGATGGCACTGAAGCTTTCTTT
CASSYLGADGTEAFF
>many|TRBJ2-3|TRBV20-1|.
TGCAGTGCTAGAGGCCCGGGCCGCACAGATACGCAGTATTTT
CSARGPGRTDTQYF
>.|TRBJ2-3|TRBV20-1|.
TGCAGTGCGAGGACGGAGGCCGATACGCAGTATTTT
CSARTEADTQYF
>many|TRBJ2-7|TRBV20-1|.
TGCAGTGCTAGGGGACGACAAGCCTACGAGCAGTACTTC
CSARGRQAYEQYF
>many|TRBJ2-3|TRBV19|.
TGTGCCAGTAGTATAACAGGCACAGATACGCAGTATTTT
CASSITGTDTQYF
>few|TRBJ1-2|TRBV18|.
TGTGCCAGCTCACCAGGAGGACAGTATAACTATGGCTACACCTTC
CASSPGGQYNYGYTF
>.|TRBJ1-4|TRBV27|TRBD1
TGTGCCAGCAGTCCCCGACAGGGTCAGGATAATGAAAAACTGTTTTTT
CASSPRQGQDNEKLFF
>many|TRBJ1-3|TRBV5-1|.
TGCGCCAGCAGGCCAAGTTTCTTTGGAAACACCATATATTTT
CASRPSFFGNTIYF
>many|TRBJ2-3|TRBV7-8|.
TGTGCCAGCAGCTTAAGATCCGGCCCGAGCACAGATACGCAGTATTTT
CASSLRSGPSTDTQYF
>.|TRBJ1-5|TRBV3-1|.
TGTGCCAGCAGCCAAGATGTGATAAGAGAGGGTCAGCCCCAGCATTTT
CASSQDVIREGQPQHF
>.|TRBJ1-1|TRBV7-9|TRBD1
TGTGCCAGCAGCCTCCGGGACAGCCACACTGAAGCTTTCTTT
CASSLRDSHTEAFF
>many|TRBJ1-4|TRBV20-1|.
TGCAGTGCTAGCCCACCGGGGCCTAATGAAAAACTGTTTTTT
CSASPPGPNEKLFF
>many|TRBJ2-1|TRBV5-1|.
TGCGCCAGCCGACCCCGCGCGGACAATGAGCAGTTCTTC
CASRPRADNEQFF
>many|TRBJ2-1|TRBV20-1|.
TGCAGTGCTAAGAAGTTCTACAATGAGCAGTTCTTC
CSAKKFYNEQFF
>many|TRBJ1-6|TRBV27|.
TGTGCCAGCAGCGATACGGACAGTCCTCGCCACTTT
CASSDTDSPRHF
>few|TRBJ2-1|TRBV28|.
TGTGCCAGCAGTATACCCCCAAGGGATGAGCAGTTCTTC
CASSIPPRDEQFF